Listed below are T cell receptor beta chains from one sample, sequenced in a study of T cells after yellow fever vaccination. TCRdb re-derived calls from the 5' RACE reads in MiXCR, one entry per CDR3 protein. The sample has approximately 300,000 distinct CDR3 sequences; about 10% are singletons. This material consisted of CD4+ T cells sorted from PBMCs, taken 45 days after the yellow fever booster vaccination. Source of these receptors: a man aged 18 to 30 who received the YFV17D yellow fever vaccine. Each CDR3 is given with its conserved first and last residue. Each record gives: V gene, clone size, J gene, D gene, CDR3 DNA, CDR3 protein. A D gene is named only where the DNA matches it firmly. The size of a clone is reported for some rows only, either as once, few or many, or as a class for expanded clones.

v_call: TRBV4-2
clone_size: many
j_call: TRBJ2-4
d_call: NA
cdr3_nt: TGTGCCAGCAGCCAAGATACAGGGCGGGCCAAAAACATTCAGTACTTC
cdr3_aa: CASSQDTGRAKNIQYF

v_call: TRBV4-2
clone_size: many
j_call: TRBJ2-5
d_call: NA
cdr3_nt: TGTGCCAGCAGCCAAGATCCATCGGGGGACGAGACCCAGTACTTC
cdr3_aa: CASSQDPSGDETQYF

v_call: TRBV5-4
clone_size: few
j_call: TRBJ2-3
d_call: TRBD2
cdr3_nt: TGTGCCAGCAGCTTGATGGCGGGGGTAAGCACAGATACGCAGTATTTT
cdr3_aa: CASSLMAGVSTDTQYF

v_call: TRBV7-9
clone_size: few
j_call: TRBJ1-5
d_call: NA
cdr3_nt: TGTGCCAGCAGCCCACAGAATCAGCCCCAGCATTTT
cdr3_aa: CASSPQNQPQHF

v_call: TRBV7-6
clone_size: NA
j_call: TRBJ2-7
d_call: TRBD1
cdr3_nt: TGTGCCAGCAGCTTATATTCATTCCGGACAGGGGGTCACGAGCAGTACTTC
cdr3_aa: CASSLYSFRTGGHEQYF

v_call: TRBV7-2
clone_size: many
j_call: TRBJ2-1
d_call: NA
cdr3_nt: TGTGCCAGCAGCTTGGGAATTCTCCGTGAGCAGTTCTTC
cdr3_aa: CASSLGILREQFF

v_call: TRBV6-2/TRBV6-3
clone_size: NA
j_call: TRBJ1-5
d_call: TRBD1
cdr3_nt: TGTGCCAGCAACCTACGAAGAGACAGGGGGGAAGATCAGCCCCAGCATTTT
cdr3_aa: CASNLRRDRGEDQPQHF

v_call: TRBV5-1
clone_size: few
j_call: TRBJ1-4
d_call: NA
cdr3_nt: TGCGCCAGCACCACTGGGGGGACAACTAATGAAAAACTGTTTTTT
cdr3_aa: CASTTGGTTNEKLFF

v_call: TRBV5-5
clone_size: NA
j_call: TRBJ1-2
d_call: TRBD1
cdr3_nt: TGTGCCAGCAGCCAGGACAGGGGGGGAACCTTC
cdr3_aa: CASSQDRGGTF

v_call: TRBV5-1
clone_size: NA
j_call: TRBJ2-5
d_call: NA
cdr3_nt: TGCGCCAGCAGCCCTCTCGCGGGGCTTCCGGAGACCCAGTACTTC
cdr3_aa: CASSPLAGLPETQYF

v_call: TRBV5-1
clone_size: many
j_call: TRBJ2-5
d_call: NA
cdr3_nt: TGCGCCAGCAGCTTGGGGGGCCAAGAGACCCAGTACTTC
cdr3_aa: CASSLGGQETQYF

v_call: TRBV5-4
clone_size: NA
j_call: TRBJ2-1
d_call: TRBD2
cdr3_nt: TGTGCCAGCAGTTTCATGACTAGCGGGGGGGCGAGCTCCTACAATGAGCAGTTCTTC
cdr3_aa: CASSFMTSGGASSYNEQFF

v_call: TRBV28
clone_size: few
j_call: TRBJ1-1
d_call: NA
cdr3_nt: TGTGCCAGCGGCCGGAAACGTTTGTCCTTGAACACTGAAGCTTTCTTT
cdr3_aa: CASGRKRLSLNTEAFF

v_call: TRBV28
clone_size: few
j_call: TRBJ1-2
d_call: TRBD1
cdr3_nt: TGTGCCAGTACGGGGACAGTTTCAGCTAACTATGGCTACACCTTC
cdr3_aa: CASTGTVSANYGYTF

v_call: TRBV18
clone_size: NA
j_call: TRBJ2-7
d_call: NA
cdr3_nt: TGTGCCAGCTCACCGGGGTCAGGAACCTCCTACGAGCAGTACTTC
cdr3_aa: CASSPGSGTSYEQYF

v_call: TRBV5-1
clone_size: NA
j_call: TRBJ2-2
d_call: TRBD2
cdr3_nt: TGCGCCAGCAGTTACGGGACTAGCGGGGGAAACACCGGGGAGCTGTTTTTT
cdr3_aa: CASSYGTSGGNTGELFF

v_call: TRBV6-5
clone_size: few
j_call: TRBJ2-7
d_call: TRBD1
cdr3_nt: TGTGCCAGCAGTTACTTGGGACAGGGGAGCTACGAGCAGTACTTC
cdr3_aa: CASSYLGQGSYEQYF

v_call: TRBV7-2
clone_size: many
j_call: TRBJ2-5
d_call: NA
cdr3_nt: TGTGCCAGCAGCCCACTACGGGAGACCCAGTACTTC
cdr3_aa: CASSPLRETQYF

v_call: TRBV3-1
clone_size: few
j_call: TRBJ2-3
d_call: NA
cdr3_nt: TGTGCCAGCAGCCAAGTTTCCGCAGATACGCAGTATTTT
cdr3_aa: CASSQVSADTQYF

v_call: TRBV20-1
clone_size: few
j_call: TRBJ2-1
d_call: NA
cdr3_nt: TGCAGTGCTAGACTAGCTGCAAATGAGCAGTTCTTC
cdr3_aa: CSARLAANEQFF

v_call: TRBV5-1
clone_size: few
j_call: TRBJ2-1
d_call: TRBD1
cdr3_nt: TGCGCCAGCAGCTTAGTGGGACAGGGGTTGGTTGAGCAGTTCTTC
cdr3_aa: CASSLVGQGLVEQFF

v_call: TRBV6-5
clone_size: few
j_call: TRBJ1-2
d_call: NA
cdr3_nt: TGTGCCAGCAGTTACGGCCATCCCTCGTGGGATGGCTACACCTTC
cdr3_aa: CASSYGHPSWDGYTF

v_call: TRBV7-8
clone_size: many
j_call: TRBJ1-3
d_call: TRBD1
cdr3_nt: TGTGCCAGCACCGAACAGGGGGCCGTCTCTGGAAACACCATATATTTT
cdr3_aa: CASTEQGAVSGNTIYF

v_call: TRBV5-1
clone_size: few
j_call: TRBJ2-2
d_call: TRBD2
cdr3_nt: TGCGCCAGCAGCCTCACTAGCGGGGGGCGCTGGGGGCCCGGGGAGCTGTTTTTT
cdr3_aa: CASSLTSGGRWGPGELFF

v_call: TRBV6-2/TRBV6-3
clone_size: few
j_call: TRBJ2-1
d_call: NA
cdr3_nt: TGTGCCAGCACCTTACAGGGATATGAGCAGTTCTTC
cdr3_aa: CASTLQGYEQFF

v_call: TRBV4-2
clone_size: NA
j_call: TRBJ2-1
d_call: TRBD2
cdr3_nt: TGTGCCAGCAGCTTGGCGGGGGGGCCCAATGAGCAGTTCTTC
cdr3_aa: CASSLAGGPNEQFF

v_call: TRBV6-2/TRBV6-3
clone_size: NA
j_call: TRBJ1-2
d_call: TRBD1
cdr3_nt: TGTGCCAGCAGACCCAGGGGGCTCAACTATGGCTACACCTTC
cdr3_aa: CASRPRGLNYGYTF

v_call: TRBV20-1
clone_size: few
j_call: TRBJ2-5
d_call: TRBD2
cdr3_nt: TGCAGTGCTTCGCCCCGAACCGGGCTAGCGGGGGGACCGCGGGAGACCCAGTACTTC
cdr3_aa: CSASPRTGLAGGPRETQYF

v_call: TRBV25-1
clone_size: NA
j_call: TRBJ2-2
d_call: NA
cdr3_nt: TGTGCCAGCATGTGGGGAGGCACCGGGGAGCTGTTTTTT
cdr3_aa: CASMWGGTGELFF

v_call: TRBV12-3/TRBV12-4
clone_size: few
j_call: TRBJ1-1
d_call: TRBD1
cdr3_nt: TGTGCCAGCAGTTTAGCCGGGACAGCGAACACTGAAGCTTTCTTT
cdr3_aa: CASSLAGTANTEAFF

v_call: TRBV7-9
clone_size: few
j_call: TRBJ2-1
d_call: TRBD1
cdr3_nt: TGTGCCAGCAGCTACCGGGACAGGGGATTCAATGAGCAGTTCTTC
cdr3_aa: CASSYRDRGFNEQFF

v_call: TRBV10-2
clone_size: NA
j_call: TRBJ1-1
d_call: NA
cdr3_nt: TGCGCCAGCACCGCCGCAGGAGAAGCTTTCTTT
cdr3_aa: CASTAAGEAFF

v_call: TRBV4-3
clone_size: many
j_call: TRBJ1-1
d_call: NA
cdr3_nt: TGCGCCAGCAGCCAAGATCGACAGCACGGCACTGAAGCTTTCTTT
cdr3_aa: CASSQDRQHGTEAFF

v_call: TRBV7-2
clone_size: few
j_call: TRBJ2-7
d_call: TRBD2
cdr3_nt: TGTGCCAGCAGCTCTCCGGGACTAGCGGGCTCCTACGAGCAGTACTTC
cdr3_aa: CASSSPGLAGSYEQYF

v_call: TRBV20-1
clone_size: NA
j_call: TRBJ2-3
d_call: TRBD2
cdr3_nt: TGCAGTGCTAGACCGGGACTAGCCCCAGATACGCAGTATTTT
cdr3_aa: CSARPGLAPDTQYF

v_call: TRBV4-3
clone_size: few
j_call: TRBJ2-4
d_call: NA
cdr3_nt: TGCGCCAGCAGCCTAGAGAACATTCAGTACTTC
cdr3_aa: CASSLENIQYF

v_call: TRBV18
clone_size: NA
j_call: TRBJ1-1
d_call: TRBD1
cdr3_nt: TGTGCCAGCTCCCCAGACAGGGTTGAAGCTTTCTTT
cdr3_aa: CASSPDRVEAFF